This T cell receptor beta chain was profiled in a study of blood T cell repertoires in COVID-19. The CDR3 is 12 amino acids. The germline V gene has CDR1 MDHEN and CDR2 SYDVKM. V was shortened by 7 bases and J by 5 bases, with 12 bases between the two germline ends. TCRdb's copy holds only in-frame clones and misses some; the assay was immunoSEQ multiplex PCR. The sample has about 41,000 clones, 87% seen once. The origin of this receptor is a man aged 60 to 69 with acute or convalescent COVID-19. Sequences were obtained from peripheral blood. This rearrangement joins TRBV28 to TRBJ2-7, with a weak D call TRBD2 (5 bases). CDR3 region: CASNSLGDEQYF. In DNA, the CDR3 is TGTGCCAGCAACTCCCTGGGAGACGAGCAGTACTTC.